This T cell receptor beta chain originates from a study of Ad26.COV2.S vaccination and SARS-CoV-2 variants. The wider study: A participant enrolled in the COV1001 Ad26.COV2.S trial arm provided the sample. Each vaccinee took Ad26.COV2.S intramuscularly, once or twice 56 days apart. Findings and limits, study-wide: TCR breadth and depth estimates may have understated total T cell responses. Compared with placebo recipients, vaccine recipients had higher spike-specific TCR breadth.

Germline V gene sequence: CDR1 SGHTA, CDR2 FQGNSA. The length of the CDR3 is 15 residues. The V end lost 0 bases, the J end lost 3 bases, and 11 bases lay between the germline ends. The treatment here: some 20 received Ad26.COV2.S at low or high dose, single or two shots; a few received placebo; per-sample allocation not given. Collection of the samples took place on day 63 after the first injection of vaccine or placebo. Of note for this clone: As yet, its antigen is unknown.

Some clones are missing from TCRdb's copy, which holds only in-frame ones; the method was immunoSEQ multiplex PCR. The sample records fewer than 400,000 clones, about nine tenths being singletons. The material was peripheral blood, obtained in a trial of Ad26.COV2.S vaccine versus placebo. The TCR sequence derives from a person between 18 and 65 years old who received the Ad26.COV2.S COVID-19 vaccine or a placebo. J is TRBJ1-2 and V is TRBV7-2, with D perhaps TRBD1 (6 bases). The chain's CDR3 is CASSLALRGDYGYTF. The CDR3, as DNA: TGTGCCAGCAGCTTAGCGTTGAGGGGGGACTATGGCTACACCTTC.